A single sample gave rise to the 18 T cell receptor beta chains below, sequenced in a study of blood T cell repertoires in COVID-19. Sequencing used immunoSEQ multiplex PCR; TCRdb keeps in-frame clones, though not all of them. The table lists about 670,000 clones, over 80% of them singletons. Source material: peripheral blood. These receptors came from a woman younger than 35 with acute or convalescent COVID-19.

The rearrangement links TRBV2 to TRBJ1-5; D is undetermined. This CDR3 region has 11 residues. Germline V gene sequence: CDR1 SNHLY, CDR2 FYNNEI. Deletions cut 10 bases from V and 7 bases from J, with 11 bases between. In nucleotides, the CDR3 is TGTGCCATTCTGTTGTTCCAGCCCCAGCATTTT. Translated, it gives CAILLFQPQHF.

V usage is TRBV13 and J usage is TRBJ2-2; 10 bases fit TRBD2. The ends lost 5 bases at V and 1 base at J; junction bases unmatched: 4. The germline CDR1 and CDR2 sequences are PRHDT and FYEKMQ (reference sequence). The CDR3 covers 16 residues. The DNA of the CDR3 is TGTGCCAGCAGCCAACGACTAGCGGGGAACACCGGGGAGCTGTTTTTT. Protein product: CASSQRLAGNTGELFF.

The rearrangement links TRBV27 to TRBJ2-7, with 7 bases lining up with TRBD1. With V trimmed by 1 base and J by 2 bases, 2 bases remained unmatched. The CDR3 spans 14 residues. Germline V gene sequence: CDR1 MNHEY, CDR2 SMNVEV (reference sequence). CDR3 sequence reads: CASSLFQGAYEQYF. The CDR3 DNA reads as TGTGCCAGCAGTTTATTTCAGGGGGCCTACGAGCAGTACTTC.

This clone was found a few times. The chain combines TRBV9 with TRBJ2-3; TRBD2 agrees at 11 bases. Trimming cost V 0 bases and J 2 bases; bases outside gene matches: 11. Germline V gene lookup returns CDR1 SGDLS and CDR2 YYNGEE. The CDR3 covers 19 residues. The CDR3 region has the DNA TGTGCCAGCAGCGTAGAACTAGCGGGGGCCCTACCACCCACAGATACGCAGTATTTT. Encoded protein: CASSVELAGALPPTDTQYF.

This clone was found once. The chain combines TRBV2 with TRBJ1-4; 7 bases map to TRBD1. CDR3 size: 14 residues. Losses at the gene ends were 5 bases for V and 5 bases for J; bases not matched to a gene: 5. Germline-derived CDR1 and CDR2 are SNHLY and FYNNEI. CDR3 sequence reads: CASSFDRANEKLFF. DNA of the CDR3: TGTGCCAGCAGTTTTGACAGGGCCAATGAAAAACTGTTTTTT.

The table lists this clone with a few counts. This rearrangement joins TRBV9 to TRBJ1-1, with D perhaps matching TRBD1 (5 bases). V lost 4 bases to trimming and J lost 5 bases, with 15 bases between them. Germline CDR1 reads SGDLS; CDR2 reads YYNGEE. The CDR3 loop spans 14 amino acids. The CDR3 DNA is TGTGCCAGCAGCCCGAGTCGACAGAAGACTGAAGCTTTCTTT. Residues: CASSPSRQKTEAFF.

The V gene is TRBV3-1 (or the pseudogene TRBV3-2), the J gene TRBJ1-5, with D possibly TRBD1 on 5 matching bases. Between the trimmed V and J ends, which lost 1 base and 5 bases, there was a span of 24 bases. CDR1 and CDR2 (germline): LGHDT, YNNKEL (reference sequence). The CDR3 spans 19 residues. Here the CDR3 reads CASSQVLGGNDQPDQPQHF. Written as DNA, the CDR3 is TGTGCCAGCAGCCAAGTTCTGGGGGGGAATGACCAACCCGATCAGCCCCAGCATTTT.

The CDR3 loop reads CASSYNHRDTEAFF. CDR3 sequence (DNA): TGTGCCAGCAGTTATAACCATCGCGACACTGAAGCTTTCTTT. The chain couples TRBV6-5 to TRBJ1-1; D remains ambiguous. The CDR3 has 14 amino acids. The germline V gene encodes CDR1 MNHEY and CDR2 SVGAGI. The V end lost 3 bases, the J end lost 3 bases, and 11 bases lay between the germline ends.

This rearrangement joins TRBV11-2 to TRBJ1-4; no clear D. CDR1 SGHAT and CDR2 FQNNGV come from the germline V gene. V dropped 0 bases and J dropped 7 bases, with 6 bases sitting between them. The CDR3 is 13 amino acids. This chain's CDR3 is CASSLDPGEKLFF. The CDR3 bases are TGTGCCAGCAGCTTAGATCCAGGTGAAAAACTGTTTTTT. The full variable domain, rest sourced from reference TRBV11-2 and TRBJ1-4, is EAGVAQSPRYKIIEKRQSVAFWCNPISGHATLYWYQQILGQGPKLLIQFQNNGVVDDSQLPKDRFSAERLKGVDSTLKIQPAKLEDSAVYLCASSLDPGEKLFFGSGTQLSVL.

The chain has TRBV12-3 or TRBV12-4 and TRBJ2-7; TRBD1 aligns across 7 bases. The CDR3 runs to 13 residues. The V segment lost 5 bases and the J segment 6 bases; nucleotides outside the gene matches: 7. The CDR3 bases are TGTGCCAGCAGTCAAACAGGGGTGGGCGAGCAGTACTTC. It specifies CASSQTGVGEQYF.

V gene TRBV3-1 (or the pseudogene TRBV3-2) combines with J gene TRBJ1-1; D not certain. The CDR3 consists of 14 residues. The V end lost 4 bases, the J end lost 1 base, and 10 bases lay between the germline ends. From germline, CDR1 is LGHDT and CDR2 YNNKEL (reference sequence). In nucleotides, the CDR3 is TGTGCCAGCAGCCGGTCCGACTCGAACACTGAAGCTTTCTTT. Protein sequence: CASSRSDSNTEAFF.

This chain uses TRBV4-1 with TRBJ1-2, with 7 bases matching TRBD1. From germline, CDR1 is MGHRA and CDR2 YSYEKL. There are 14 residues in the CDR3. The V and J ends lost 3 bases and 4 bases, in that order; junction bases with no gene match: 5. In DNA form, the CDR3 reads TGCGCCAGCAGCCACCCCGGGACAGCCTATGGCTACACCTTC. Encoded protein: CASSHPGTAYGYTF.

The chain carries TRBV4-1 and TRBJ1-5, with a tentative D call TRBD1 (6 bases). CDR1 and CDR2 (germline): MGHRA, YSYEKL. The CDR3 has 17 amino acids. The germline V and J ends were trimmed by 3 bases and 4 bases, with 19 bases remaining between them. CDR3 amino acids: CASSQAHDRFTNQPQHF. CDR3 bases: TGCGCCAGCAGCCAGGCCCACGACAGGTTTACAAATCAGCCCCAGCATTTT.

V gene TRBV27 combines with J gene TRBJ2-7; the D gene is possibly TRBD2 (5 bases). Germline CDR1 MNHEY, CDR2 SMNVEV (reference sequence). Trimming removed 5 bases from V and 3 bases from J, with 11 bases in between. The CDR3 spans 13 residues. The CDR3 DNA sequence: TGTGCCAGCAGTGCCACGGAGGTCTACGAGCAGTACTTC. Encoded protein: CASSATEVYEQYF.

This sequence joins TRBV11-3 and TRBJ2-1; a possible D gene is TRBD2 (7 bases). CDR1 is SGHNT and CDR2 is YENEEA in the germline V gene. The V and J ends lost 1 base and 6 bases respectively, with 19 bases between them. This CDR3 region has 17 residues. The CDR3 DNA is TGTGCCAGCAGCTTAGGAAGTGGTGGGGGGGCCCTCAATGAGCAGTTCTTC. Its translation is CASSLGSGGGALNEQFF.

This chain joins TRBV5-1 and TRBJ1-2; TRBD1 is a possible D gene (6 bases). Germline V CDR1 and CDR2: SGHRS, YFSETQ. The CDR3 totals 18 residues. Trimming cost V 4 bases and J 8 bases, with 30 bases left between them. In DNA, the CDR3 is TGCGCCAGCAGCGAACAGGGTCCTTTGGGCGTTGGGGTCTGGGGCTACACCTTC. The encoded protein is CASSEQGPLGVGVWGYTF.

Here the CDR3 reads CASSQLGRLAGNTIYF. DNA of the CDR3: TGCGCCAGCAGCCAACTGGGGCGGTTGGCTGGAAACACCATATATTTT. V is TRBV4-1 and J is TRBJ1-3, with D possibly TRBD1 on 5 matching bases. The CDR3 is 16 residues long. Trimming stripped 2 bases from V and 2 bases from J, with 13 bases between. Germline V gene lookup returns CDR1 MGHRA and CDR2 YSYEKL.

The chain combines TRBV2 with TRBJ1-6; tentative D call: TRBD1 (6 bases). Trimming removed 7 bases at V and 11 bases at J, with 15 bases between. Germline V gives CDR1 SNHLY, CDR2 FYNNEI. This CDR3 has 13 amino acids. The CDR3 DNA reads TGTGCCAGCACCCAAGGACAGATTCCACCCCTCCACTTT. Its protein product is CASTQGQIPPLHF. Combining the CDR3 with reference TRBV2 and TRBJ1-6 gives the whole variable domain EPEVTQTPSHQVTQMGQEVILRCVPISNHLYFYWYRQILGQKVEFLVSFYNNEISEKSEIFDDQFSVERPDGSNFTLKIRSTKLEDSAMYFCASTQGQIPPLHFGNGTRLTVT.